This T cell receptor beta chain was obtained from a study of T cell changes during pregnancy in multiple sclerosis. The V and J ends lost 6 bases and 3 bases, in that order; junction bases with no gene match: 9. From germline, CDR1 is PRHDT and CDR2 FYEKMQ (reference sequence). CDR3 size: 15 residues. The repertoire was sequenced with immunoSEQ multiplex PCR; TCRdb's copy has only in-frame clones and lacks some. The table has fewer than 60,000 clones, 91% seen once. This TCR derives from a female donor with multiple sclerosis, enrolled in a pregnancy study. Sequenced material: CD8+ T cells from peripheral blood mononuclear cells, taken after pregnancy. The chain carries TRBV13 and TRBJ2-3; 7 bases align to TRBD2. The CDR3 here is CASSRSGTTTDTQYF. Here the CDR3 DNA reads TGTGCCAGCAGTCGGTCCGGGACTACAACAGATACGCAGTATTTT.